The entry that follows covers one T cell receptor (beta chain) sequence. Its antigen is still unknown. These data belong to a study of cytomegalovirus exposure and HLA in healthy donors. Trimming at V came to 6 bases and at J to 2 bases, leaving 8 bases not matched to a gene. Germline lookup yields CDR1 MRHNA and CDR2 SNTAGT. CDR3 length equals 15 residues. Study findings and constraints: Rarity held for most TCR sequences, but there were some public TCRs that occurred in many donors. Sequencing likely generated an artifact that appeared as a cluster of highly shared sequence variants. Published work reported that the classifier diagnosed cytomegalovirus status with high specificity and sensitivity. Some segments of the V type, notably TRBV6-2 and TRBV6-3, were excluded as indistinguishable.

Primers for the PCR totalled 60 Vbeta and 13 Jbeta. The repertoire was sequenced with immunoSEQ multiplex PCR; TCRdb's copy has only in-frame clones and lacks some. The table lists some 94,000 clones, around 70% of them singletons. The receptor was isolated from a man aged 50 or older in good health and CMV-seronegative. The source material was PBMCs. The chain uses TRBV6-4 and TRBJ2-7; 9 bases agree with TRBD1. CDR3 DNA sequence: TGTGCCAGCAGGGCACCGGACAGGGGAGCCTACGAGCAGTACGTC. Its protein is CASRAPDRGAYEQYV.